This record looks at one T cell receptor (beta chain) sequence and its context. These data originate in a study of blood T cell repertoires in COVID-19. About the research overall: There were acute and convalescent COVID-19 samples, and they came from the United States, Italy and Spain. The analysed material was cDNA or gDNA that came from T cells, B-cell-depleted T cells, or PBMCs.

Study processing details: Reference gene primer amplification gave nucleated cell count estimates. Clones were read by immunoSEQ multiplex PCR, and TCRdb kept only the in-frame ones, dropping some. That table supplies the V and J calls and clone size; D and trimming were determined from the DNA. The profile covers about 260,000 clones, with over 65% appearing a single time and about 5% taken by the ten largest. Sequencing was done on a sample of peripheral blood. The sequence derives from a man aged 55 to 70 who had recovered from COVID-19.

The CDR3 DNA follows: TGTGCCAGCATCGCTACCCATGGTGGCTATGGCTACACCTTC. It translates to CASIATHGGYGYTF. The chain combines TRBV6-6 with TRBJ1-2; no reliable D call. Trimming cost V 7 bases and J 4 bases, with 16 bases left between them. CDR3 length: 14 residues. CDR1 and CDR2 (germline): MNHNY, SVGAGI (reference sequence).